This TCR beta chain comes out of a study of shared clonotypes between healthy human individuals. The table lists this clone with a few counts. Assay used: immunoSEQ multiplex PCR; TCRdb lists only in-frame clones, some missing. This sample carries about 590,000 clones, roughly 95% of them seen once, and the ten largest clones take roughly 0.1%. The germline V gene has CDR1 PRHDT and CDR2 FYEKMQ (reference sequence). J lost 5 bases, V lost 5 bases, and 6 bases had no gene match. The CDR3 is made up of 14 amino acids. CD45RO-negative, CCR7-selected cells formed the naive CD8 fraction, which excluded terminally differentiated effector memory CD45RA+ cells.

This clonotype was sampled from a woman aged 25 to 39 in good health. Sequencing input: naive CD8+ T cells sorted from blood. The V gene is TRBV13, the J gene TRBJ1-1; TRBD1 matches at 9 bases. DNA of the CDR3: TGTGCCAGCAGCCTACGGACAGGGGAAACTGAAGCTTTCTTT. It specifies CASSLRTGETEAFF.